These T cell receptor beta chains were read from a single sample in a study of blood T cell repertoires in COVID-19. Sequenced by immunoSEQ multiplex PCR; TCRdb stores in-frame clones only, minus some. The repertoire holds 150,000 or so clones, with approximately 84% as singletons. Specimen: PBMCs or T cells enriched from blood (not recorded which). These receptors came from a human donor with acute COVID-19. The donor label of this sample is uncertain. CDR3s include the opening cysteine and the closing phenylalanine or tryptophan. A D gene is named only where the DNA matches it firmly. The size entry is marked missing in some rows and otherwise reads once, few, many or a size class.

j_call v_call clone_size d_call cdr3_nt cdr3_aa
TRBJ1-1 TRBV30 . . TGTGCCTGGGATTCGGGGGTCGCGAACACTGAAGCTTTCTTT CAWDSGVANTEAFF
TRBJ2-3 TRBV2 . . TGTGCCAGCAGCCGTTATGCAGATACGCAGTATTTT CASSRYADTQYF
TRBJ2-5 TRBV5-4 . . TGTGCCAGCAGCTCGAAAAAAGCCTCTAGCGTCCAAGAGACCCAGTACTTC CASSSKKASSVQETQYF
TRBJ2-7 TRBV2 few . TGTGCCAGCATAAACGCGGCGGGCTCCTACGAGCAGTACTTC CASINAAGSYEQYF
TRBJ1-4 TRBV11-2 . TRBD1 TGTGCCAGCAGCTTTACGACCGGGACAGGGGGCGAAAAACTGTTTTTT CASSFTTGTGGEKLFF
TRBJ1-2 TRBV4-1 . . TGCGCCAGCAGCCGCCCCGCCGGGAGGGATGGGGGCTACACCTTC CASSRPAGRDGGYTF
TRBJ2-5 TRBV5-6 . TRBD2 TGTGCCAGCAGCTGGACTAGCGGGGGAGAGACCCAGTACTTC CASSWTSGGETQYF
TRBJ2-2 TRBV18 . . TGTGCCAGCTCACCACCGAGAACGAGGGATCTGGGGGAGCTGTTTTTT CASSPPRTRDLGELFF
TRBJ2-3 TRBV13 . TRBD2 TGTGCCAGCAGCCCGACTAGCGGGTTCACAGATACGCAGTATTTT CASSPTSGFTDTQYF
TRBJ1-1 TRBV6-2/TRBV6-3 . . TGTGCCAGCAGTCGCCCTCAGGGCGCGACGATGAACACTGAAGCTTTCTTT CASSRPQGATMNTEAFF
TRBJ1-1 TRBV25-1 . . TGTGCCAGCAGTCGAGGGGGACTGAACACTGAAGCTTTCTTT CASSRGGLNTEAFF
TRBJ1-2 TRBV5-1 once TRBD1 TGCGCCAGCAGCCGGGACAGGGGTCGTGGTAACTATGGCTACACCTTC CASSRDRGRGNYGYTF
TRBJ2-7 TRBV6-5 . . TGTGCCACAGGGGACAGACTACTAGCATACGAGCAGTACTTC CATGDRLLAYEQYF
TRBJ1-2 TRBV13 . . TGTGCCAGCAGCTCGCCCCGGGAGTCTAACTATGGCTACACCTTC CASSSPRESNYGYTF
TRBJ1-1 TRBV12-3/TRBV12-4 . . TGTGCCAGCAGCGAGAGGGACACTGAAGCTTTCTTT CASSERDTEAFF
TRBJ2-7 TRBV7-2 . TRBD2 TGTGCCAGCCAGACTAGCGGGGGGCCCTACGAGCAGTACTTC CASQTSGGPYEQYF
TRBJ1-5 TRBV3-1/TRBV3-2 . . TGTGCCAGCAGCCAACCCCCTCGGGACATATATCAGCCCCAGCATTTT CASSQPPRDIYQPQHF
TRBJ1-1 TRBV7-2 . TRBD1 TGTGCCAGCAGCCCCCGGGGGACAGCGAACACTGAAGCTTTCTTT CASSPRGTANTEAFF
TRBJ2-1 TRBV9 . . TGTGCCAGCAGCCTAGGACGGAGGCTCGAGAACAATGAGCAGTTCTTC CASSLGRRLENNEQFF
TRBJ1-4 TRBV4-3 . . TGCGCCAGCAGCCACCGACGGGGGGCTGGTGAAAAACTGTTTTTT CASSHRRGAGEKLFF
TRBJ2-3 TRBV5-1 . . TGCGCCAGCAGCCCGGCGGGGGCCCCAGATACGCAGTATTTT CASSPAGAPDTQYF
TRBJ1-1 TRBV6-5 . . TGTGCCAGTCGGGGGAGTCTTAGCACTGAAGCTTTCTTT CASRGSLSTEAFF